The table lists the clone carrying this T cell receptor beta chain with many counts. Its target is not known. The record originates from a study of human T cells and chemical hapten exposure. On the study more broadly: Small pooled library volume differences chiefly drove per-sample TCR yield variation.

Time point given: patch test 1, 2 weeks after DPC sensitization. Treatment denoted: therapeutic diphenylcyclopropenone sensitization with weekly scalp DPC. Study results and caveats: Counts of expanded TCRs at PT1 were positively correlated with patch test score. There was no change with DPC sensitization in TCRs above 1 in 1000 frequency.

Individual cDNA molecules each carried unique molecular identifiers attached by the library. TCRdb analysed the RACE reads with MiXCR anew, one entry per CDR3 protein. The sample yields approximately 350,000 distinct CDR3 sequences, approximately 6.9% seen once. Germline CDR1 reads SEHNR; CDR2 reads FQNEAQ (reference sequence). J was trimmed by 1 base and V by 2 bases; bases with no gene match: 5. The CDR3 sequence is 16 residues long. This sequence originates from a woman younger than 35 with alopecia areata. Some clones in this sample may be carry-over from other donors' samples. Sequenced here: whole blood, sampled in connection with sensitization to the hapten diphenylcyclopropenone (DPC). The chain has TRBV7-9 and TRBJ1-2; TRBD1 matches 9 bases. The CDR3 coding sequence is TGTGCCAGCAGCTTATATAGGACAGGGGTTAACTATGGCTACACCTTC. This codes for CASSLYRTGVNYGYTF.